Sequencing of this TCR beta chain was carried out in a study of T cells in Graves' hyperthyroidism and ophthalmopathy. Findings of the study overall: Most clonotypes that expanded in the thyroid above 0.001 also showed up in blood.

Regions amplified from RNA transcripts were the TCR beta CDR3 regions. Using the HTBI primer set, a first-round RT-PCR was run on the TCR CDR3. From the multiplex PCR reads, TCRdb called clonotypes with MiXCR, one entry per CDR3 protein. The data contain about 410,000 distinct CDR3 sequences, about 15% of them singletons. At least ten counts were recorded for this clonotype. What it binds is unknown. V was pared by 1 base and J by 0 bases, with 7 bases between. The CDR3 is made up of 15 amino acids. Per the germline V gene, CDR1 is SGHAT and CDR2 is FQNNGV. In making diagnoses, clinical symptoms, serum thyroxine and TRAb, thyroid ultrasound and orbital computed tomography were all used.

The material sequenced was blood. The rearrangement links TRBV11-2 to TRBJ2-1; D remains ambiguous. The receptor's source is a man aged 18 to 29 with Graves' ophthalmopathy. CDR3 sequence reads: CASSLVQSSYNEQFF. Here the CDR3 DNA reads TGTGCCAGCAGCTTAGTACAGAGCTCCTACAATGAGCAGTTCTTC.